These 30 T cell receptor beta chains were sequenced from one sample in a study of T-cell memory formation after mild COVID-19. Via MiXCR, TCRdb re-called the 5' RACE reads, giving one row per CDR3 protein. Altogether a few hundred thousand distinct CDR3 sequences are present, less than 25% being singletons, with the ten largest covering approximately 8.4%. The sequencing sample was made of PBMCs or a T cell subset sorted from them (not recorded which). The receptor set was obtained from an adult woman who had mild COVID-19 (a few samples of this study predate the infection). Cell type and time point are not known.

This clonotype has just a few counts. This chain joins TRBV7-2 and TRBJ2-1; tentative D call: TRBD1 (5 bases). The CDR3 length is 16 residues. Germline V gene sequence: CDR1 SGHTA, CDR2 FQGNSA. V was cut by 2 bases and J by 2 bases, with 13 bases left in between. The CDR3 reads CASSLTWGQTYNEQFF. CDR3 nucleotides: TGTGCCAGCAGCTTAACTTGGGGCCAAACCTACAATGAGCAGTTCTTC.

This clonotype was counted only a few times. V is TRBV7-8 and J is TRBJ2-1; 9 bases are a match to TRBD2. This CDR3 comprises 18 residues. The V gene's germline CDR1 is SGHVS and CDR2 FQNEAQ. V lost 6 bases, J lost 2 bases, and 14 bases stayed unmatched. The CDR3 region is CASRPYIPGLATYNEQFF. CDR3 bases: TGTGCCAGCAGACCTTATATACCGGGACTAGCCACCTACAATGAGCAGTTCTTC. The full variable domain, completed using reference TRBV7-8 and TRBJ2-1, is GAGVSQSPRYKVAKRGQDVALRCDPISGHVSLFWYQQALGQGPEFLTYFQNEAQLDKSGLPSDRFFAERPEGSVSTLKIQRTQQEDSAVYLCASRPYIPGLATYNEQFFGPGTRLTVL.

The chain combines TRBV5-1 with TRBJ1-5; D is possibly TRBD1 (6 bases). The V and J ends lost 1 base and 5 bases respectively, with 13 bases between them. CDR3 length: 15 residues. Germline values: CDR1 SGHRS, CDR2 YFSETQ. The CDR3, as DNA: TGCGCCAGCAGCTTGTTCTCAGGGGTCGATCAGCCCCAGCATTTT. As protein: CASSLFSGVDQPQHF.

Only a few counts were recorded for this clonotype. The chain combines TRBV7-3 with TRBJ1-1, with unresolved D. The CDR3 totals 13 residues. The germline gives CDR1 SGHTA, CDR2 FQGTGA. Deletions cut 5 bases from V and 1 base from J, with 8 bases between. The DNA for the CDR3 is TGTGCCAGCAGCCGTAAGGCGAACACTGAAGCTTTCTTT. This codes for CASSRKANTEAFF.

The chain combines TRBV2 with TRBJ2-7; TRBD2 might be the D (7 bases). The germline V gene encodes CDR1 SNHLY and CDR2 FYNNEI. The CDR3 covers 13 residues. Trimming removed 9 bases at V and 2 bases at J, with 14 bases between. CDR3 loop: CAREGGEPYEQYF. The DNA of the CDR3 is TGTGCCAGAGAGGGGGGGGAACCCTACGAGCAGTACTTC. Based on the CDR3 plus reference TRBV2 and TRBJ2-7, the full variable domain is EPEVTQTPSHQVTQMGQEVILRCVPISNHLYFYWYRQILGQKVEFLVSFYNNEISEKSEIFDDQFSVERPDGSNFTLKIRSTKLEDSAMYFCAREGGEPYEQYFGPGTRLTVT.

This clonotype has at least ten counts. V and J are TRBV6-6 and TRBJ2-3; the match to TRBD1 covers 7 bases. The CDR3 extends over 14 amino acids. CDR1 and CDR2 from the germline V gene are MNHNY and SVGAGI (reference sequence). The V and J ends lost 2 bases and 1 base, in that order; junction bases with no gene match: 0. CDR3 sequence (DNA): TGTGCCAGCAGTTACGGGACAGGCACAGATACGCAGTATTTT. Amino acid sequence: CASSYGTGTDTQYF.

This chain connects TRBV7-9 to TRBJ1-2, with 9 bases aligning to TRBD1. CDR1 SEHNR and CDR2 FQNEAQ come from the germline V gene (reference sequence). V shed 4 bases, J shed 4 bases, and the junction held 10 bases outside the gene matches. There are 16 residues in the CDR3. The CDR3: CASSSPGQGPGYGYTF. The CDR3 coding sequence is TGTGCCAGCAGCTCCCCGGGACAGGGACCTGGCTATGGCTACACCTTC.

This clonotype was counted between two and nine times. This chain uses TRBV5-5 with TRBJ2-7, with unresolved D. Between the trimmed V and J ends, which lost 0 bases and 0 bases, there was a span of 7 bases. The CDR3 extends over 14 amino acids. The germline V gene has CDR1 SGHKS and CDR2 YYEKEE (reference sequence). As DNA, the CDR3 is TGTGCCAGCAGCTTGGATCCCATCTCCTACGAGCAGTACTTC. Translating it yields CASSLDPISYEQYF.

There are a few counts of this clonotype. The CDR3 nucleotides are TGTGCCAGCAGCTGGACTAGCGCGAACAATGAGCAGTTCTTC. It codes for CASSWTSANNEQFF. The chain joins TRBV11-3 to TRBJ2-1, with 9 bases lining up with TRBD2. Germline V gene data show CDR1 as SGHNT and CDR2 as YENEEA. V shed 4 bases and J 5 bases; nucleotides not matched to a gene: 3. This CDR3 comprises 14 residues.

This clonotype was picked up a small number of times. The CDR3 DNA reads TGTGCCAGCAGCTCGGATTACTCCACCAACTATGGCTACACCTTC. Its translation: CASSSDYSTNYGYTF. This sequence joins TRBV12-3 or TRBV12-4 and TRBJ1-2, with unresolved D. Trimming took off 6 bases at V and 2 bases at J, with 16 bases between the two ends. The CDR3 spans 15 residues.

The rearrangement links TRBV7-3 to TRBJ2-2; TRBD2 matches 9 bases. The CDR3 is 14 residues long. Per germline, CDR1 SGHTA and CDR2 FQGTGA. Germline trimming cut 6 bases from V and 4 bases from J; bases unmatched to any gene: 3. The CDR3 sequence is CASRPSGATGELFF. The CDR3 bases are TGTGCCAGCAGGCCTAGCGGGGCCACCGGGGAGCTGTTTTTT.

This chain links TRBV14 with TRBJ2-7; 10 bases agree with TRBD2. CDR1 and CDR2 from the germline V gene are SGHDN and FVKESK. This CDR3 region has 14 residues. J was trimmed by 2 bases and V by 5 bases; bases with no gene match: 3. The CDR3 is CASSSSGRPYEQYF. As DNA, the CDR3 is TGTGCCAGCAGCTCTAGCGGGAGACCCTACGAGCAGTACTTC.

The rearrangement links TRBV7-9 to TRBJ1-1; 7 nucleotides agree with TRBD1. The CDR3 totals 12 residues. Germline V gene lookup returns CDR1 SEHNR and CDR2 FQNEAQ (reference sequence). V lost 5 bases and J lost 8; bases outside the gene matches: 5. The CDR3 loop is CASSREDREAFF. The CDR3 nucleotides read TGTGCCAGCAGCCGAGAGGACAGGGAAGCTTTCTTT.

The V gene is TRBV24-1, the J gene TRBJ2-7; TRBD1 aligns across 12 bases. CDR1 and CDR2 (germline): KGHDR, SFDVKD. Trimming cost V 4 bases and J 2 bases; bases outside gene matches: 5. CDR3 length: 16 residues. Written as DNA, the CDR3 is TGTGCCACCAGTGACCGAGGGACAGGGGGCACCTACGAGCAGTACTTC. It is translated as CATSDRGTGGTYEQYF.

This clonotype was seen once. The chain carries TRBV9 and TRBJ2-7; D perhaps matches TRBD1 (6 bases). The V end was cut by 4 bases, the J end by 6 bases, with 20 bases between. CDR1 and CDR2 from the germline V gene are SGDLS and YYNGEE. This CDR3 has 15 amino acids. This CDR3 is CASSPNPGGLSEQYF. CDR3 nucleotide sequence: TGTGCCAGCAGCCCCAACCCTGGGGGCCTGAGCGAGCAGTACTTC. The full variable domain, completed using reference TRBV9 and TRBJ2-7, is DSGVTQTPKHLITATGQRVTLRCSPRSGDLSVYWYQQSLDQGLQFLIQYYNGEERAKGNILERFSAQQFPDLHSELNLSSLELGDSALYFCASSPNPGGLSEQYFGPGTRLTVT.

This clonotype came up a few times. V usage is TRBV5-1 and J usage is TRBJ2-7; 10 bases are shared with TRBD2. Germline V lookup: CDR1 SGHRS, CDR2 YFSETQ. J lost 3 bases, V lost 0 bases, and 3 bases had no gene match. This CDR3 spans 15 amino acids. The CDR3 DNA reads as TGCGCCAGCAGCTTGGAAGCGGGAGGGTTCTACGAGCAGTACTTC. Its protein is CASSLEAGGFYEQYF.

This clonotype was seen only a few times. The chain joins TRBV24-1 to TRBJ2-3; D might be TRBD2 (6 bases). V was trimmed by 6 bases and J by 6 bases, leaving 21 bases between them. CDR1 and CDR2 from the germline V gene are KGHDR and SFDVKD. The CDR3 totals 16 residues. CDR3 sequence reads: CATSPAGGEVVDTQYF. The CDR3 DNA follows: TGTGCCACCAGTCCGGCGGGCGGGGAGGTTGTGGATACGCAGTATTTT.

Remarks on this clonotype: At one boundary the junction diverges from the germline segment, which might be a read error. The J gene is TRBJ2-7, the V gene TRBV3-1, with 8 positions matching TRBD2. This CDR3 region has 13 residues. Germline V gene lookup returns CDR1 LGHDT and CDR2 YNNKEL (reference sequence). CDR3 in amino acids: CASSPPQRREAVF. CDR3 bases: TGTGCCAGCAGCCCCCCTCAAAGGCGGGAGGCCGTCTTC.

V usage is TRBV7-9 and J usage is TRBJ2-2; TRBD1 aligns across 11 bases. The length of the CDR3 is 17 residues. V lost 2 bases, J lost 4 bases, and 6 bases stayed unmatched. The germline CDR1 and CDR2 sequences are SEHNR and FQNEAQ (reference sequence). The CDR3 DNA is TGTGCCAGCAGCTTACGGACAGGGGGCGGCGGCACCGGGGAGCTGTTTTTT. The encoded protein is CASSLRTGGGGTGELFF.

The V and J genes are TRBV12-3 or TRBV12-4 and TRBJ1-2, with 8 positions matching TRBD1. This CDR3 is built from 14 residues. The trim removed 6 bases at V and 8 bases at J, leaving 11 bases unmatched. The CDR3 DNA sequence: TGTGCCAGCAGCTACAGGGGGGCCCCTGGAGGCTACACCTTC. As protein: CASSYRGAPGGYTF.

This clonotype showed up just a few times. The rearrangement uses TRBV27 and TRBJ2-6; D is perhaps TRBD1 (5 bases). Germline assignment: CDR1 MNHEY and CDR2 SMNVEV (reference sequence). V was pared by 3 bases and J by 0 bases, with 15 bases between. This CDR3 has 18 amino acids. CDR3 loop: CASSFSAGFYSGANVLTF. The CDR3 DNA reads as TGTGCCAGCAGTTTTTCGGCAGGGTTCTACTCTGGGGCCAACGTCCTGACTTTC.

The chain combines TRBV27 with TRBJ2-2, with D tentatively TRBD2 (5 bases). The CDR3 has 15 residues. Germline CDR1 is MNHEY and CDR2 is SMNVEV (reference sequence). Trimming took off 6 bases at V and 5 bases at J, with 16 bases between the two ends. CDR3 in amino acids: CASRPIASGTGELFF. The CDR3 DNA follows: TGTGCCAGCAGACCTATCGCCTCGGGGACCGGGGAGCTGTTTTTT.

Only a few counts were recorded for this clonotype. The V and J genes are TRBV6-5 and TRBJ2-5; D is unresolved. Deletions cut 5 bases from V and 6 bases from J, with 7 bases between. There are 11 residues in the CDR3. Germline values: CDR1 MNHEY, CDR2 SVGAGI. CDR3 sequence reads: CASSDLKTQYF. As DNA, the CDR3 is TGTGCCAGCAGTGACCTAAAGACCCAGTACTTC.

J is TRBJ2-1 and V is TRBV24-1; D remains ambiguous. The CDR3 runs to 12 residues. CDR1 and CDR2 from the germline V gene are KGHDR and SFDVKD. V was clipped by 5 bases and J by 0 bases, with 1 base between them. As DNA, the CDR3 is TGTGCCACCAGTGCCTCCTACAATGAGCAGTTCTTC. This sequence encodes CATSASYNEQFF.

This clonotype was seen only a few times. This chain uses TRBV18 with TRBJ2-6; TRBD2 might be the D (6 bases). V lost 3 bases and J lost 4, with 13 bases in between. Germline V gene data show CDR1 as KGHSH and CDR2 as LQKENI. CDR3 size: 16 residues. The CDR3 is CASSPGLGSGANVLTF. CDR3 nucleotides: TGTGCCAGCTCACCGGGACTTGGTAGCGGGGCCAACGTCCTGACTTTC.

This clonotype was seen only a few times. The chain has TRBV2 and TRBJ2-2; D call uncertain. V lost 2 bases and J lost 2, with 6 bases in between. This CDR3 is 14 amino acids long. CDR1 is SNHLY, CDR2 FYNNEI, per germline. CDR3 in amino acids: CASSEQANTGELFF. The CDR3 region has the DNA TGTGCCAGCAGTGAACAGGCAAACACCGGGGAGCTGTTTTTT.

The V call is TRBV3-1, the J call TRBJ2-4, with D unresolved. This CDR3 contains 13 residues. The germline V gene has CDR1 LGHDT and CDR2 YNNKEL (reference sequence). V was pared by 0 bases and J by 10 bases, with 10 bases between. CDR3 sequence (DNA): TGTGCCAGCAGCCAAGACGTACAGAGTATTCAGTACTTC. The encoded protein is CASSQDVQSIQYF.

This clonotype was counted only a few times. An end of the junction differs from the germline gene, which may be a read error. This chain links TRBV5-1 with TRBJ2-5; D remains ambiguous. This CDR3 has 12 amino acids. CDR1 and CDR2 from the germline V gene are SGHRS and YFSETQ. The CDR3 region has the DNA TGCGCCAGCAGCTTGAATCAAGGGACCCAGTACTTC. It translates to CASSLNQGTQYF.

The genes are TRBV7-6 and TRBJ2-3, with 8 bases matching TRBD2. V lost 1 base and J lost 2; bases outside the gene matches: 5. CDR3 size: 16 residues. The germline CDR1 and CDR2 sequences are SGHVS and FNYEAQ. CDR3: CASSLVAGGVTDTQYF. In DNA, the CDR3 is TGTGCCAGCAGCTTAGTTGCGGGGGGCGTCACAGATACGCAGTATTTT.

The chain combines TRBV11-3 with TRBJ2-3, with 9 bases identical to TRBD2. V lost 6 bases, J lost 2 bases, and 18 bases stayed unmatched. Germline values: CDR1 SGHNT, CDR2 YENEEA. The CDR3 has 19 residues. CDR3 region: CASRGLRGSGSYDTDTQYF. The CDR3 DNA is TGTGCCAGCAGGGGGTTAAGGGGTAGCGGGAGCTACGACACAGATACGCAGTATTTT.